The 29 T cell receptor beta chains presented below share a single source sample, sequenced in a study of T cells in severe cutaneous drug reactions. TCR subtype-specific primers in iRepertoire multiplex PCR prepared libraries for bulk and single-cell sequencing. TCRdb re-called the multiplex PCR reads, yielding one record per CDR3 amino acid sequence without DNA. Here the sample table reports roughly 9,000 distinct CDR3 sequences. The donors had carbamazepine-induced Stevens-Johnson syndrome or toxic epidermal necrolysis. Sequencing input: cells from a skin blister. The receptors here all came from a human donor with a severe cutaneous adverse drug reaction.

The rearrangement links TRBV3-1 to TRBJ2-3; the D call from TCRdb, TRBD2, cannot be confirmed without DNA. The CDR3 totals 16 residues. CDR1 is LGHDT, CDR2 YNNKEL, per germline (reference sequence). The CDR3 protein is CASRTSGGDGTDTQYF.

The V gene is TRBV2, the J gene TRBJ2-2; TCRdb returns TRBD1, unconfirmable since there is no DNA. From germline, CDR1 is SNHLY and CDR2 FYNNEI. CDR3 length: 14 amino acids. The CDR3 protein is CASKEQGPTGELFF.

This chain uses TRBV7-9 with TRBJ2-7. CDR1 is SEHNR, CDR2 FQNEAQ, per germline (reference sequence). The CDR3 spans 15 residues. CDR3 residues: CASSLGAGTTYEQYF. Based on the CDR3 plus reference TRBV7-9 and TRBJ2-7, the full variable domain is DTGVSQNPRHKITKRGQNVTFRCDPISEHNRLYWYRQTLGQGPEFLTYFQNEAQLEKSRLLSDRFSAERPKGSFSTLEIQRTEQGDSAMYLCASSLGAGTTYEQYFGPGTRLTVT.

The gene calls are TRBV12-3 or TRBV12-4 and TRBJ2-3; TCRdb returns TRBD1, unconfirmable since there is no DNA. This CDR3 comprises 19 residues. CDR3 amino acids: CASRAPPGVAEQKPDTQYF.

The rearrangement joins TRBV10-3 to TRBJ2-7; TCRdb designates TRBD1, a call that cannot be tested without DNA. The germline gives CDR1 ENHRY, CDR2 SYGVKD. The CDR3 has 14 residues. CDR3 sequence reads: CAISGQGSSYEQYF.

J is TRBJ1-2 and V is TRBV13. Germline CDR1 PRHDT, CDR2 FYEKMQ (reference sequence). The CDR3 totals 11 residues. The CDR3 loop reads CASRANYGYTF.

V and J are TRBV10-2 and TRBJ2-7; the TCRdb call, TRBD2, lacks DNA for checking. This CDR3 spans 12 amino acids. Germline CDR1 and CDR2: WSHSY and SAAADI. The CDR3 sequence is CASSVAGYEQYF.

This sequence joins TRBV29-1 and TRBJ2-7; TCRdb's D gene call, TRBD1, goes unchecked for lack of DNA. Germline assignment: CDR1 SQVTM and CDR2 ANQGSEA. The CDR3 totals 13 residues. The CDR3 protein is CSVERDSHPKQYF.

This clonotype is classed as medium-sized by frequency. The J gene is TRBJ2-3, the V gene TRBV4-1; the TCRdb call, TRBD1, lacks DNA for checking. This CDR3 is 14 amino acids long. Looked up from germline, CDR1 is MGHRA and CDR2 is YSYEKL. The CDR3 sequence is CASSQMRGTDTQYF.

CDR3: CASSSPPGLGYTF. The chain uses TRBV5-4 and TRBJ1-2; TCRdb selects TRBD1, and the lack of DNA leaves this call unchecked. The CDR3 is 13 residues long. Germline V gene lookup returns CDR1 SGHNT and CDR2 YYREEE (reference sequence).

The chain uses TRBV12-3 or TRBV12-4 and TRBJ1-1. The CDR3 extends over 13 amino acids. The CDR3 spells CASSSDLAGGAFF.

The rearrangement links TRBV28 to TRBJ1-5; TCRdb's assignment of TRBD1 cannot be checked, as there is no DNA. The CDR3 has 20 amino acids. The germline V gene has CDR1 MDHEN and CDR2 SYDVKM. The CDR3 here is CASSFPRQDGPPLNNQPQHF.

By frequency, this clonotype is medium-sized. The CDR3 here is CASSQWGTGPTGELFF. V gene TRBV4-3 combines with J gene TRBJ2-2; the TCRdb call, TRBD1, lacks DNA for checking. There are 16 residues in the CDR3. Germline loops: CDR1 LGHNA, CDR2 YSLEER.

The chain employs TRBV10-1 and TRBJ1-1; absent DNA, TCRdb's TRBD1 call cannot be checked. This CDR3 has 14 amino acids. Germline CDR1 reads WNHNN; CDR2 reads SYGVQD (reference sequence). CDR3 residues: CASSADRGRTEAFF.

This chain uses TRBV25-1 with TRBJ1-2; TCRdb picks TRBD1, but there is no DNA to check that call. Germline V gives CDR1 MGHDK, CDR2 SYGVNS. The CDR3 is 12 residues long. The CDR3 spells CASSERGAGYTF.

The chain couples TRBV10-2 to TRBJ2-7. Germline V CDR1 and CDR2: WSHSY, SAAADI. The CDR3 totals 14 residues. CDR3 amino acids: CASSGWTEVNEQYF.

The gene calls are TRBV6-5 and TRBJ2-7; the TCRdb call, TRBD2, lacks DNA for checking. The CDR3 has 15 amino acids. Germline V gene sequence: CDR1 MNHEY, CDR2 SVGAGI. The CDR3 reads CASSSPGQALYEQYF.

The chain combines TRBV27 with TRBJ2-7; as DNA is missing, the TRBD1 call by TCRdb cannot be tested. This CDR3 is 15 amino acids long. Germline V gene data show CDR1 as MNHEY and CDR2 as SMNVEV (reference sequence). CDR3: CASKRTTGEHYEQYF.

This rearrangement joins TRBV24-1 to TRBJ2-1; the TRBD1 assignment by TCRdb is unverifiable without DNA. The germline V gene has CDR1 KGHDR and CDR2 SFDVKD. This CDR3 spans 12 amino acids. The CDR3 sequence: CATSDTPPEQFF.

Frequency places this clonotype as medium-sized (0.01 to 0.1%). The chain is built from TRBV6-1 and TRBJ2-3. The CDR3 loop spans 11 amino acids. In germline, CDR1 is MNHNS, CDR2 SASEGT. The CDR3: CASRRWDTQYF.

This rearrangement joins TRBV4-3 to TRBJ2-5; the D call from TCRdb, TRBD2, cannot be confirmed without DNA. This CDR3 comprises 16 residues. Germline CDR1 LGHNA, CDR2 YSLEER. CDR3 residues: CASSQDGAAGTETQYF.

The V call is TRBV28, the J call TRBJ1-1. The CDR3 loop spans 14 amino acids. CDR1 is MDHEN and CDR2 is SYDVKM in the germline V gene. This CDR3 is CAHQLQGRVAEAFF. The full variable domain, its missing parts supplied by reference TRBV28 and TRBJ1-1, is DVKVTQSSRYLVKRTGEKVFLECVQDMDHENMFWYRQDPGLGLRLIYFSYDVKMKEKGDIPEGYSVSREKKERFSLILESASTNQTSMYLCAHQLQGRVAEAFFGQGTRLTVV.

CDR3 residues: CASRAPGGPSYEQYF. The chain links TRBV5-1 to TRBJ2-7; TCRdb's D call, TRBD2, is unchecked because there is no DNA. Germline CDR1 SGHRS, CDR2 YFSETQ. This CDR3 comprises 15 residues.

The CDR3 region is CASSSYRELPYNEQFF. The chain couples TRBV6-1 to TRBJ2-1. Germline V gives CDR1 MNHNS, CDR2 SASEGT. This CDR3 is 16 amino acids long.

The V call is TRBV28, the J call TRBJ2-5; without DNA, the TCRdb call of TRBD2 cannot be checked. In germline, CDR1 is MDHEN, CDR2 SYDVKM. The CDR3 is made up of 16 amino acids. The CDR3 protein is CASSPGLAGVGETQYF.

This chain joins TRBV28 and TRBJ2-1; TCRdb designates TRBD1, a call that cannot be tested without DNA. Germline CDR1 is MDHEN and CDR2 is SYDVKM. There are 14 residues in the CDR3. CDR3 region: CASSFVVGGNEQFF.

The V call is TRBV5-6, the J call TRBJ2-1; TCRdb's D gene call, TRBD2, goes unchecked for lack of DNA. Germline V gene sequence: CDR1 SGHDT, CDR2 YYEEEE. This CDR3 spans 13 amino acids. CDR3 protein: CASRGRNYNEQFF.

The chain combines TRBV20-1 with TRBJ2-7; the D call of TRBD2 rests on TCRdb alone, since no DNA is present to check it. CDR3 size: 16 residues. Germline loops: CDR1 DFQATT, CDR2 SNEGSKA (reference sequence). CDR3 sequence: CSARRALAGVTYEQYF.

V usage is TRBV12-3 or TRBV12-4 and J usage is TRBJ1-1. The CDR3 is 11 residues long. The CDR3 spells CASSFGSEAFF.